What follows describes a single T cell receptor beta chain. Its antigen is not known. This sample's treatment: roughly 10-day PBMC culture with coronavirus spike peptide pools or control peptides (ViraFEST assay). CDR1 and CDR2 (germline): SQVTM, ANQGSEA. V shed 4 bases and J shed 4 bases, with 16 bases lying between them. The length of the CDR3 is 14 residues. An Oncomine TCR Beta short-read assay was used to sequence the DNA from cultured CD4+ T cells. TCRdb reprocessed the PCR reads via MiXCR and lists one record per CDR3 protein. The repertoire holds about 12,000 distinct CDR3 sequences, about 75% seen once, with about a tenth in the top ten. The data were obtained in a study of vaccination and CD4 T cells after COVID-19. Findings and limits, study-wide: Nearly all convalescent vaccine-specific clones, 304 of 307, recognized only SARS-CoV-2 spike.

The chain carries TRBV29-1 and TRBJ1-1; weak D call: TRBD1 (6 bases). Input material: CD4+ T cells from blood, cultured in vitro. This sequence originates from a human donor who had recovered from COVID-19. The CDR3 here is CSVVFRGVSTEAFF. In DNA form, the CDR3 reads TGCAGCGTTGTGTTTAGGGGGGTGAGCACTGAAGCTTTCTTT.